The T cell receptor (beta chain) described here comes from a study of Tregs in tolerant kidney transplant recipients. Concerning this clone itself: The CDR3 goes on 3 residues after the read ends, and that part is filled in from the germline J gene.

The data were produced by immunoSEQ multiplex PCR, yet TCRdb's version contains in-frame clones alone and is incomplete. The sample spans approximately 52,000 clones; the ten largest clones claim 0.7% to 0.95%. Losses at the gene ends were 6 bases for V and 2 bases for J; bases not matched to a gene: 1. The germline V gene has CDR1 SNHLY and CDR2 FYNNEI. CDR3 size: 14 residues. Sequencing was performed on CD4+ T cells from blood, taken before the transplant. The sequence came from a human donor who received a combined kidney and bone marrow transplant. The chain employs TRBV2 and TRBJ2-7; TRBD2 matches at 13 bases. This chain's CDR3 is CASSGTSGTYEQYF. The DNA read from the CDR3 is TGTGCCAGCAGCGGGACTAGCGGGACCTACGAG. The complete variable domain, with remaining parts taken from reference TRBV2 and TRBJ2-7, reads EPEVTQTPSHQVTQMGQEVILRCVPISNHLYFYWYRQILGQKVEFLVSFYNNEISEKSEIFDDQFSVERPDGSNFTLKIRSTKLEDSAMYFCASSGTSGTYEQYFGPGTRLTVT.